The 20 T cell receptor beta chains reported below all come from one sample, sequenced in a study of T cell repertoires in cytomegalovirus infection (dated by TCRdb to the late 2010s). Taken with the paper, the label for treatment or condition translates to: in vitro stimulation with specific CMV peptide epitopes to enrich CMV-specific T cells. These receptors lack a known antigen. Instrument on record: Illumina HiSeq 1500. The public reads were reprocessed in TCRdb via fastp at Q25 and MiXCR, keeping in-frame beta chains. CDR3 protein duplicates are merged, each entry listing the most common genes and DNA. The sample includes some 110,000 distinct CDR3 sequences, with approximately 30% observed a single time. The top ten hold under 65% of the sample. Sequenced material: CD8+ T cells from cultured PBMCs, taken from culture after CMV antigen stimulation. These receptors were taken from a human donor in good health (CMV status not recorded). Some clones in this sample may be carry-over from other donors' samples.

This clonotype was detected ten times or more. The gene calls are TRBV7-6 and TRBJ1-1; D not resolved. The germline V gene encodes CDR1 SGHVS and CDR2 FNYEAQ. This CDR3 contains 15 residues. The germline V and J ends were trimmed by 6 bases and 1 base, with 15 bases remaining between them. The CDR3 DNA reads TGTGCCAGCAGGTTGCTTGGGGTAACGAACACTGAAGCTTTCTTT. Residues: CASRLLGVTNTEAFF. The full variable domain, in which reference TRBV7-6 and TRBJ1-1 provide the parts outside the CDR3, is GAGVSQSPRYKVTKRGQDVALRCDPISGHVSLYWYRQALGQGPEFLTYFNYEAQQDKSGLPNDRFSAERPEGSISTLTIQRTEQRDSAMYRCASRLLGVTNTEAFFGQGTRLTVV.

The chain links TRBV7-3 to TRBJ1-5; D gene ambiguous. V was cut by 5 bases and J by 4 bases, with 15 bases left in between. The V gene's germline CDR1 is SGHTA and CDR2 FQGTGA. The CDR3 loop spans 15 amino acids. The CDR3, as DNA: TGTGCCAGCAGCCAAGTTTACCCGGGGAATCAGCCCCAGCATTTT. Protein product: CASSQVYPGNQPQHF.

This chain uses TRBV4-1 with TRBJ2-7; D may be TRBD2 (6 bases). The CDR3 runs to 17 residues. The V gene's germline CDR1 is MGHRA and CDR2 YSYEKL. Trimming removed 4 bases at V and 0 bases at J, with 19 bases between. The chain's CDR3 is CASSPWIGTWSSYEQYF. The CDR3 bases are TGCGCCAGCAGCCCCTGGATCGGGACTTGGAGCTCCTACGAGCAGTACTTC.

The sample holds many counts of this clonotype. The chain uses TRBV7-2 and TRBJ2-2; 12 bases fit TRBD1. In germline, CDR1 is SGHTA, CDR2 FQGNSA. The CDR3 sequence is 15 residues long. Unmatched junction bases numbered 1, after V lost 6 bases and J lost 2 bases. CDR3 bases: TGTGCCAGCAGGGGACAGGGGGCCAACACCGGGGAGCTGTTTTTT. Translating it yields CASRGQGANTGELFF.

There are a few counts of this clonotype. The CDR3, as DNA: TGTGCCAGCAGTCCGGGGGACACTGAAGCTTTCTTT. Protein product: CASSPGDTEAFF. The chain employs TRBV5-6 and TRBJ1-1; a weak D match, TRBD1 (5 bases). The V end was cut by 5 bases, the J end by 3 bases, with 8 bases between. CDR1 SGHDT and CDR2 YYEEEE come from the germline V gene. The CDR3 is made up of 12 amino acids.

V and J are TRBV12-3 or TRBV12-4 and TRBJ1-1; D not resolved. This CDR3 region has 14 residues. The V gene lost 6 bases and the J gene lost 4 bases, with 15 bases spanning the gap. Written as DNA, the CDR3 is TGTGCCAGCAGCCCCCCGGAGGGCGGCACTGAAGCTTTCTTT. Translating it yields CASSPPEGGTEAFF.

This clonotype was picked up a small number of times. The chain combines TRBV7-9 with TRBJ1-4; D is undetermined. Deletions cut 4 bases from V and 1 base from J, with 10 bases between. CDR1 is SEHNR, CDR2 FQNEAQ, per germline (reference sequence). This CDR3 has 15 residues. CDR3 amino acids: CASSSTKGTNEKLFF. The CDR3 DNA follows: TGTGCCAGCAGCTCTACGAAGGGAACTAATGAAAAACTGTTTTTT.

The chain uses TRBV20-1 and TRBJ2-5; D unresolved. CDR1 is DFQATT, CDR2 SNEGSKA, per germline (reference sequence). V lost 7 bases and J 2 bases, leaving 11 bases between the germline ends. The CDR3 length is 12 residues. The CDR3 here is CSVSGEQETQYF. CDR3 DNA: TGCAGTGTCTCGGGTGAACAAGAGACCCAGTACTTC.

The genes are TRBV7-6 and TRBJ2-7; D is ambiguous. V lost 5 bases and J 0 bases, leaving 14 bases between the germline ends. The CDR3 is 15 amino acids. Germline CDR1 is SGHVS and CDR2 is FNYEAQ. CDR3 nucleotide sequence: TGTGCCAGCAGCGAAGGACCAAGCCTCTCCTACGAGCAGTACTTC. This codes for CASSEGPSLSYEQYF.

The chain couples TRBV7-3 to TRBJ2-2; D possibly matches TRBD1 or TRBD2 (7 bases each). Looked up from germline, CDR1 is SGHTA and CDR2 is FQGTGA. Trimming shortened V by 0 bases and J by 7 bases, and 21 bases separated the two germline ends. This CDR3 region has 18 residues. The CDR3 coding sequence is TGTGCCAGCAGCTTAACGGGGGGGAGACAGGGTACCCACGGGGAGCTGTTTTTT. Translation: CASSLTGGRQGTHGELFF.

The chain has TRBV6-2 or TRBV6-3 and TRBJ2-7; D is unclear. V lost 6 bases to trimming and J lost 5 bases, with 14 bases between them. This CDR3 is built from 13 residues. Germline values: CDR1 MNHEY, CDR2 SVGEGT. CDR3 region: CASSQVIVDEQYF. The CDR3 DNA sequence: TGTGCCAGCAGCCAGGTGATTGTGGACGAGCAGTACTTC.

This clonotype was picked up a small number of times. The CDR3 spells CASSPGVNEKLFF. As DNA, the CDR3 is TGTGCCAGCAGCCCCGGGGTGAATGAAAAACTGTTTTTT. The chain joins TRBV7-6 to TRBJ1-4; no clear D gene. There are 13 residues in the CDR3. The germline CDR1 and CDR2 sequences are SGHVS and FNYEAQ. The V end was cut by 5 bases, the J end by 5 bases, with 9 bases between.

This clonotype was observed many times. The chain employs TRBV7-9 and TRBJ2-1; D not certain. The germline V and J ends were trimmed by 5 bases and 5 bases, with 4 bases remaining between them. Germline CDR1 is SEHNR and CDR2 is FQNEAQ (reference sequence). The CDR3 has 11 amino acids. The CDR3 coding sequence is TGTGCCAGCAGCCCTGACAATGAGCAGTTCTTC. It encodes CASSPDNEQFF.

As DNA, the CDR3 is TGTGCCAGCAGTGTCATCCAGGGACCACCCTACGAGCAGTACTTC. Amino acid sequence: CASSVIQGPPYEQYF. The V call is TRBV12-3 or TRBV12-4, the J call TRBJ2-7; D possibly matches TRBD1 or TRBD2 (5 bases each). This CDR3 is 15 amino acids long. V shed 5 bases and J shed 2 bases, with 16 bases lying between them.

For the CDR3, the DNA is TGTGCCAGCAGCGTGACGGAGACAGCGTCTGAAAAACTGTTTTTT. Protein product: CASSVTETASEKLFF. The rearrangement uses TRBV7-6 and TRBJ1-4; possible D gene TRBD1, 5 bases. V shed 5 bases and J shed 7 bases, with 17 bases lying between them. Germline-derived CDR1 and CDR2 are SGHVS and FNYEAQ. This CDR3 is built from 15 residues.

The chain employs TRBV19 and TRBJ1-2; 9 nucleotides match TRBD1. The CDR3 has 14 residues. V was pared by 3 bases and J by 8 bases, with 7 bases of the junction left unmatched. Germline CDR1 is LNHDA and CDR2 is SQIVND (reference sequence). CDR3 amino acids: CASSMGQGARGYTF. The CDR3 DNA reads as TGTGCCAGTAGTATGGGACAGGGAGCACGGGGCTACACCTTC. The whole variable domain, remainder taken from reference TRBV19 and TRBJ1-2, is DGGITQSPKYLFRKEGQNVTLSCEQNLNHDAMYWYRQDPGQGLRLIYYSQIVNDFQKGDIAEGYSVSREKKESFPLTVTSAQKNPTAFYLCASSMGQGARGYTFGSGTRLTVV.

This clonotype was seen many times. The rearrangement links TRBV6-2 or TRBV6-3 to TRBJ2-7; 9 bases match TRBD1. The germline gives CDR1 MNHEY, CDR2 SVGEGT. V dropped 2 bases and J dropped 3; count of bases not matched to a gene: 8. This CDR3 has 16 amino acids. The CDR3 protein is CASSYPRGQGFYEQYF. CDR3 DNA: TGTGCCAGCAGTTACCCAAGGGGACAGGGATTCTACGAGCAGTACTTC.

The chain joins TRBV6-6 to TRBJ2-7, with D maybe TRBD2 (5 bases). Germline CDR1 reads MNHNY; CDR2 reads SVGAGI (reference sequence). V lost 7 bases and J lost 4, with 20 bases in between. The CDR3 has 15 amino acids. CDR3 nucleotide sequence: TGTGCCAGCAATCCCACGGCAGTCGGCGGGTACGAGCAGTACTTC. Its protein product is CASNPTAVGGYEQYF.

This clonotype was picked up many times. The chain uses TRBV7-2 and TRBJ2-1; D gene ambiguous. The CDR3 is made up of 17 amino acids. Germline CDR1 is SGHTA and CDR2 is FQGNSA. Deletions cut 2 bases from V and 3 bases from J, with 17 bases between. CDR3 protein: CASSLSGFRGNYNEQFF. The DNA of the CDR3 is TGTGCCAGCAGCTTATCAGGTTTCAGAGGCAACTACAATGAGCAGTTCTTC.

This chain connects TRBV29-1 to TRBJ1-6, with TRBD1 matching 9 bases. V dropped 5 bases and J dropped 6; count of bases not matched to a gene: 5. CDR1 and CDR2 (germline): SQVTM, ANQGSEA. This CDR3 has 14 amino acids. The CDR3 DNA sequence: TGCAGCGTTAAGACAGGGGGTGTTAATTCACCCCTCCACTTT. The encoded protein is CSVKTGGVNSPLHF.